What follows are 9 T cell receptor beta chains derived from one specimen sequenced in a study of molecular identifiers for immune sequencing clone quantification (dated by TCRdb to the late 2010s). Libraries were prepared through PCR. Data came from a NextSeq 500. TCRdb cleaned the public reads at Q25 with fastp, built clones with MiXCR and kept in-frame beta chains. Rows with one shared CDR3 protein collapse into an entry with the most common genes and DNA. A total of around 460,000 distinct CDR3 sequences appear in this sample, approximately 25% of them only once. The ten biggest clones cover 0.7% to 0.9% of the sample. The sequenced material came from naive CD8+ T cells from blood, with Jurkat cell RNA spiked in. The cell subset or site tag for this specimen amounts to: FACS-sorted CD8+CD4-CCR7+CD45RA+ naive T cells. The receptors here all came from a human donor in good health. Some libraries in this study had Jurkat cell RNA spiked in.

This clonotype was found many times. This chain uses TRBV11-2 with TRBJ2-7, with no clear D. The CDR3 has 15 amino acids. V was shortened by 1 base and J by 4 bases, with 14 bases between the two germline ends. Per the germline V gene, CDR1 is SGHAT and CDR2 is FQNNGV. CDR3 nucleotide sequence: TGTGCCAGCAGCTTAGGTAGTCAAGGGCGGTACGAGCAGTACTTC. Its translation: CASSLGSQGRYEQYF.

This chain connects TRBV12-3 or TRBV12-4 to TRBJ2-7; D is uncertain. The CDR3 spans 13 residues. The V and J ends lost 5 bases and 4 bases respectively, with 12 bases between them. As DNA, the CDR3 is TGTGCCAGCAGTGGGCAGATAGATTACGAGCAGTACTTC. Translated, it gives CASSGQIDYEQYF.

Ten or more counts support this clonotype. The rearrangement uses TRBV25-1 and TRBJ2-3; the D gene is possibly TRBD2 (7 bases). V shed 6 bases and J shed 5 bases, with 15 bases lying between them. Germline CDR1 is MGHDK and CDR2 is SYGVNS. This CDR3 comprises 14 residues. CDR3 in amino acids: CASRGAGAIDTQYF. For the CDR3, the DNA is TGTGCCAGCAGGGGGGCGGGGGCTATAGATACGCAGTATTTT.

This clonotype was observed a handful of times. For the CDR3, the DNA is TGTGCCAGCAGCATCCGGGGAGTTGGTTACAACACCATATATTTT. This gives the protein CASSIRGVGYNTIYF. The chain is built from TRBV11-2 and TRBJ1-3; no firm D call. Germline V gene data show CDR1 as SGHAT and CDR2 as FQNNGV. Trimming shortened V by 5 bases and J by 7 bases, and 18 bases separated the two germline ends. The CDR3 is 15 amino acids.

This clonotype was found a few times. The chain combines TRBV6-5 with TRBJ2-5; D might be TRBD2 (6 bases). CDR1 is MNHEY and CDR2 is SVGAGI in the germline V gene. The CDR3 extends over 11 amino acids. Trimming took off 8 bases at V and 6 bases at J, with 10 bases between the two ends. The CDR3 region has the DNA TGTGCCAGCGGGGGGTTCAAGACCCAGTACTTC. As protein: CASGGFKTQYF.

This clonotype has just a few counts. This chain connects TRBV9 to TRBJ2-3, with D perhaps TRBD1 or TRBD2 (5 bases each). Germline-derived CDR1 and CDR2 are SGDLS and YYNGEE. This CDR3 is built from 14 residues. Deletions cut 0 bases from V and 7 bases from J, with 12 bases between. The CDR3, as DNA: TGTGCCAGCAGCGTAGGAGCGGCGGACAATACGCAGTATTTT. Its translation: CASSVGAADNTQYF.

This clonotype has at least ten counts. The V and J genes are TRBV12-3 or TRBV12-4 and TRBJ2-3; tentatively, D is TRBD1 (5 bases). The germline V and J ends were trimmed by 6 bases and 15 bases, with 19 bases remaining between them. CDR3 length: 12 amino acids. CDR3 nucleotide sequence: TGTGCCAGCAGAGACCAGGGCCCCGAGTGTTATTTT. Amino acid sequence: CASRDQGPECYF.

V gene TRBV4-1 combines with J gene TRBJ1-1; the D gene is possibly TRBD1 (5 bases). Trimming stripped 2 bases from V and 10 bases from J, with 17 bases between. The germline V gene has CDR1 MGHRA and CDR2 YSYEKL. This CDR3 spans 14 amino acids. CDR3 sequence (DNA): TGCGCCAGCAGCCAAATTGGGGCCCCGGTCGGAGCTTTCTTT. Amino acid sequence: CASSQIGAPVGAFF.

In its sample, this clonotype was seen a few times. The CDR3 nucleotides read TGCAGCGCTGAGGAGCGGGACAATGAGCAGTTCTTC. It yields the protein CSAEERDNEQFF. V gene TRBV29-1 combines with J gene TRBJ2-1; weak D call: TRBD2 (6 bases). The V and J ends lost 7 bases and 5 bases respectively, with 12 bases between them. The CDR3 has 12 residues. In germline, CDR1 is SQVTM, CDR2 ANQGSEA.